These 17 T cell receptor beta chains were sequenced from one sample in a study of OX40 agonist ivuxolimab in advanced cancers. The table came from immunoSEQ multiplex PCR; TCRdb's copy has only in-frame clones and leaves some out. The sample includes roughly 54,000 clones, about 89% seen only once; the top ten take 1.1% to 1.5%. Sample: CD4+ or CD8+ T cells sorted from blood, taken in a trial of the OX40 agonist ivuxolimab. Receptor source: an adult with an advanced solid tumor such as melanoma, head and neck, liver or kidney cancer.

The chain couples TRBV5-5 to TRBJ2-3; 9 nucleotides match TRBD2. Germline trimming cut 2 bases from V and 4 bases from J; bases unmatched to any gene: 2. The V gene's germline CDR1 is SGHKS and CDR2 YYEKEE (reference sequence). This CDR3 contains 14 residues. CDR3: CASSFLAGADTQYF. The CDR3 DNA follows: TGTGCCAGCAGCTTCTTAGCGGGGGCAGATACGCAGTATTTT.

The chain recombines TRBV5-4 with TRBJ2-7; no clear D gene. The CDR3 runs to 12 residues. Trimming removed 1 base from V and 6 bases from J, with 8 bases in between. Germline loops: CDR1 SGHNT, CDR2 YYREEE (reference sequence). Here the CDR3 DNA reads TGTGCCAGCAGCTTGCCTTCGGCCGAGCAGTACTTC. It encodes CASSLPSAEQYF.

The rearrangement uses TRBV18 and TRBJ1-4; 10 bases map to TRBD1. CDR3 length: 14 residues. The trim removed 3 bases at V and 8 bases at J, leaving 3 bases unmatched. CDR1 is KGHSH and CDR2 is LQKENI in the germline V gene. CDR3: CASSPGTGAEKLFF. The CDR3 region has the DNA TGTGCCAGCTCACCCGGGACAGGGGCGGAAAAACTGTTTTTT.

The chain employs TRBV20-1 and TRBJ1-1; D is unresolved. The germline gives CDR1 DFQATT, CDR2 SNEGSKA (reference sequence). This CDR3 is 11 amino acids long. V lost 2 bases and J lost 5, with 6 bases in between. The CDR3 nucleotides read TGCAGTGCTAGAACCCGGACTGAAGCTTTCTTT. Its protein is CSARTRTEAFF.

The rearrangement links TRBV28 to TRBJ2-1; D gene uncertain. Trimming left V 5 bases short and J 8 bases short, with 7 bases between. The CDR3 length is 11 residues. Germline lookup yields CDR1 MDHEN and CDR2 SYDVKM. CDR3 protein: CASSLRDEQFF. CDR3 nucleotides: TGTGCCAGCAGTCTCCGGGATGAGCAGTTCTTC.

The CDR3 DNA reads as TGTGCCAGCAGCTTGGGTCAGGGGGCGGGATACGAGCAGTACTTC. Translating gives CASSLGQGAGYEQYF. This chain connects TRBV5-4 to TRBJ2-7, with 8 bases matching TRBD1. Per the germline V gene, CDR1 is SGHNT and CDR2 is YYREEE (reference sequence). The V and J ends lost 0 bases and 4 bases, in that order; junction bases with no gene match: 6. The CDR3 is made up of 15 amino acids.

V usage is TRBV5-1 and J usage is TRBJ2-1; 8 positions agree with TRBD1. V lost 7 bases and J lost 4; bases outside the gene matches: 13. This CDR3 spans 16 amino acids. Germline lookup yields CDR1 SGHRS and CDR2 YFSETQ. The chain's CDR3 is CASRHAAGTGYNEQFF. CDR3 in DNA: TGCGCCAGCCGCCATGCCGCGGGGACAGGATACAATGAGCAGTTCTTC.

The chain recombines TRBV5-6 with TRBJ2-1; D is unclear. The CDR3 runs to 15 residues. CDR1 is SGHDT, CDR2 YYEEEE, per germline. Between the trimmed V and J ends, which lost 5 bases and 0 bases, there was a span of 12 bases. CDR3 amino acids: CASRPNKNSYNEQFF. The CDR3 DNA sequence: TGTGCCAGCAGACCAAACAAGAACTCCTACAATGAGCAGTTCTTC.

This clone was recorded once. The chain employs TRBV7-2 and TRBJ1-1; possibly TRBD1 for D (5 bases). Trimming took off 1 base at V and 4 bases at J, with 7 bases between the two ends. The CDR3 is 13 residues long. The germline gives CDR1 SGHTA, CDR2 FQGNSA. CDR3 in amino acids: CASSLGGGTEAFF. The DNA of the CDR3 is TGTGCCAGCAGCTTAGGGGGGGGCACTGAAGCTTTCTTT.

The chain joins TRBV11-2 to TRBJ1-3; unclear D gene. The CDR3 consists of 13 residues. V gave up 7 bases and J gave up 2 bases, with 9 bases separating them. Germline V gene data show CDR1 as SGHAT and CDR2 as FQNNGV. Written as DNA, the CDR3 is TGTGCCAGCACCACCTCCCCTGGAAACACCATATATTTT. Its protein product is CASTTSPGNTIYF.

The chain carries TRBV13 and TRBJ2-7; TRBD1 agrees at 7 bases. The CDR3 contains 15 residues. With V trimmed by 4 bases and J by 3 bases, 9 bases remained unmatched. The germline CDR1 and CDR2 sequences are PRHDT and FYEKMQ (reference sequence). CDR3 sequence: CASSSGTEPVYEQYF. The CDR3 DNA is TGTGCCAGCAGCTCCGGGACAGAACCCGTCTACGAGCAGTACTTC. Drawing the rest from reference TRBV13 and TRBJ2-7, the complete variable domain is AAGVIQSPRHLIKEKRETATLKCYPIPRHDTVYWYQQGPGQDPQFLISFYEKMQSDKGSIPDRFSAQQFSDYHSELNMSSLELGDSALYFCASSSGTEPVYEQYFGPGTRLTVT.

In nucleotides, the CDR3 is TGTGCCAGCAGTTTAGGAATGGGACAGGGACTCTACGAGCAGTACTTC. This gives the protein CASSLGMGQGLYEQYF. This chain connects TRBV28 to TRBJ2-7, with 9 bases fitting TRBD1. In germline, CDR1 is MDHEN, CDR2 SYDVKM. The CDR3 contains 16 residues. The V gene end was trimmed by 2 bases and the J gene end by 3 bases; junction bases not matched to a gene: 8.

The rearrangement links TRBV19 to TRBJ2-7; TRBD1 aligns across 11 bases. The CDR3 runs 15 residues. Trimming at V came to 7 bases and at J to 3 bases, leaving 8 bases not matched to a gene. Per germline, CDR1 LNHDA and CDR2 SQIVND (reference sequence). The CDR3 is CASTAGQGENYEQYF. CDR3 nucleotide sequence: TGTGCCAGTACCGCGGGACAGGGGGAAAACTACGAGCAGTACTTC.

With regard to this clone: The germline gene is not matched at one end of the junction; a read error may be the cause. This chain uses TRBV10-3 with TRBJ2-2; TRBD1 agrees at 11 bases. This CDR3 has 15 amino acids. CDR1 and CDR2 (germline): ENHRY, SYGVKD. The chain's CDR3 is CATSRGTGGTGELFF. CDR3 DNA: TGTGCCACCAGTAGAGGGACAGGGGGTACCGGGGAGCTGTTTTTT.

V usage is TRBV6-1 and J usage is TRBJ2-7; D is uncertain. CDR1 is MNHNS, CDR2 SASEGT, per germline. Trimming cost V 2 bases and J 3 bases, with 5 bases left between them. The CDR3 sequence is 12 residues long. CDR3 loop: CASSEPSYEQYF. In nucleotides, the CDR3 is TGTGCCAGCAGTGAACCTAGCTACGAGCAGTACTTC.

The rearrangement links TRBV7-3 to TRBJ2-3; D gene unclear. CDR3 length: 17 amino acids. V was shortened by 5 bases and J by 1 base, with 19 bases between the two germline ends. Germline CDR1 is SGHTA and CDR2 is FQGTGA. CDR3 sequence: CASSALTRFGGTDTQYF. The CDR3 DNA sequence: TGTGCCAGCAGCGCCCTCACCCGTTTTGGTGGCACAGATACGCAGTATTTT.

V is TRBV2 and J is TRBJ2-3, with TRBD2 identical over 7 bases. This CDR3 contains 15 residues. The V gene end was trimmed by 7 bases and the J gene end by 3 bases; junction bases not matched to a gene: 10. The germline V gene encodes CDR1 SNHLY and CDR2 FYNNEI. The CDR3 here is CASKGGTIPTDTQYF. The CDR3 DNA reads TGTGCCAGCAAGGGCGGGACTATACCGACAGATACGCAGTATTTT.